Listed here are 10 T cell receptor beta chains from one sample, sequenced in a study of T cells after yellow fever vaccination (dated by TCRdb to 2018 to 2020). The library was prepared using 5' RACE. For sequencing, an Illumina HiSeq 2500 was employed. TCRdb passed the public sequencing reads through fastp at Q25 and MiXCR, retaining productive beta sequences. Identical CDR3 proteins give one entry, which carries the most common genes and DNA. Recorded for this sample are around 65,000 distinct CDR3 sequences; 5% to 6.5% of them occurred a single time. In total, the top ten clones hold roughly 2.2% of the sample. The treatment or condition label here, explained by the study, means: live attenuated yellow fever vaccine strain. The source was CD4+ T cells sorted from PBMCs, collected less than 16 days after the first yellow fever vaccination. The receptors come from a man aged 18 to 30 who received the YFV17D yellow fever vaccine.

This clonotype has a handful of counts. The chain's CDR3 is CASRGDSNTEAFF. In nucleotides, the CDR3 is TGTGCCAGCAGGGGGGACAGCAACACTGAAGCTTTCTTT. The rearrangement uses TRBV6-1 and TRBJ1-1, with 7 positions matching TRBD1. CDR1 is MNHNS, CDR2 SASEGT, per germline. The CDR3 loop spans 13 amino acids. After removal of 6 bases from V and 2 bases from J, the junction contained 3 bases not matched to a gene.

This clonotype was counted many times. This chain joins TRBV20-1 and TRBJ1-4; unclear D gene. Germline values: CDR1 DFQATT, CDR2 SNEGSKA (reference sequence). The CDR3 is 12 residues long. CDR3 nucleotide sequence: TGCAACGTCCGGGAATCTAGGGAAAAACTGTTTTTT. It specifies CNVRESREKLFF.

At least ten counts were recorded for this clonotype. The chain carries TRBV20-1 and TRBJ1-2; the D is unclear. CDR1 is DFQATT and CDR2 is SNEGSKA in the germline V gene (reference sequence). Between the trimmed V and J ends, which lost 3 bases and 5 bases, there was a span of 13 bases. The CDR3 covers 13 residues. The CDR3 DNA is TGCAGTGCTAGGCCCCCCCTCATTTATGGCTACACCTTC. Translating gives CSARPPLIYGYTF.

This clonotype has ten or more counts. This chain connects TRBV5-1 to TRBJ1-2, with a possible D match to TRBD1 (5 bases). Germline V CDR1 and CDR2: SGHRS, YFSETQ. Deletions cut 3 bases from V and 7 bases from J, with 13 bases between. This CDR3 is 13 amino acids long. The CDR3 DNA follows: TGCGCCAGCAGCTCCGGGACCCTAGGTGGCTACACCTTC. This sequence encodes CASSSGTLGGYTF. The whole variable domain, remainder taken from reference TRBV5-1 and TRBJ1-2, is KAGVTQTPRYLIKTRGQQVTLSCSPISGHRSVSWYQQTPGQGLQFLFEYFSETQRNKGNFPGRFSGRQFSNSRSEMNVSTLELGDSALYLCASSSGTLGGYTFGSGTRLTVV.

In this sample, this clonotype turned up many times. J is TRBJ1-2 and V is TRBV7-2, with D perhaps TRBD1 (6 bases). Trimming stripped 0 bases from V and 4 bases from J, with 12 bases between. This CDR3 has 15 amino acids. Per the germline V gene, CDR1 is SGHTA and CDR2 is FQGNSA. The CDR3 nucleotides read TGTGCCAGCAGCTTAGCGCAGGGGCAAGGCTATGGCTACACCTTC. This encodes CASSLAQGQGYGYTF.

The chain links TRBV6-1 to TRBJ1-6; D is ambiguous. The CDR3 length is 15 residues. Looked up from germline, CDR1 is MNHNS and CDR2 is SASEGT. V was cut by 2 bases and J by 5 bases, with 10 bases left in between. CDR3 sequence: CASSERPNHNSPLHF. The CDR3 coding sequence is TGTGCCAGCAGTGAAAGACCTAATCATAATTCACCCCTCCACTTT.

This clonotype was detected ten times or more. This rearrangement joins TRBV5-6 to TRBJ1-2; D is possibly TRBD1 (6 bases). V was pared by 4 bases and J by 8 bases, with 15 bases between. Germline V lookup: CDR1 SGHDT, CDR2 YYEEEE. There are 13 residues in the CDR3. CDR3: CASSARQVSGYTF. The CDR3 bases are TGTGCCAGCAGCGCGAGACAGGTGTCAGGCTACACCTTC.

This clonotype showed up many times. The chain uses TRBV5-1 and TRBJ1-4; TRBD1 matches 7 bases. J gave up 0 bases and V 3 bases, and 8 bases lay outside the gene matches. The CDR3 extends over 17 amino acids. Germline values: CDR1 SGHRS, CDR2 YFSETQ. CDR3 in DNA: TGCGCCAGCAGCTCCTTAACAGGGGAAGCAACTAATGAAAAACTGTTTTTT. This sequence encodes CASSSLTGEATNEKLFF.

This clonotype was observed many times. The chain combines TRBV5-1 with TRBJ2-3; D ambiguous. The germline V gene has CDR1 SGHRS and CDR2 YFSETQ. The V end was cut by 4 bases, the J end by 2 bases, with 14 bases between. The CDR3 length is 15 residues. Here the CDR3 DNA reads TGCGCCAGCAGCCCGGCTCCGCCGCACACAGATACGCAGTATTTT. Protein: CASSPAPPHTDTQYF.

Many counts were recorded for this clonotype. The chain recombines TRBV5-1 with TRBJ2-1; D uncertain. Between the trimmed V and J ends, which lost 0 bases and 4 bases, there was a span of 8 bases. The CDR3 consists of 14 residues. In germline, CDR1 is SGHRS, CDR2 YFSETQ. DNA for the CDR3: TGCGCCAGCAGCTTGGAACCTAGGTACAATGAGCAGTTCTTC. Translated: CASSLEPRYNEQFF.